This section outlines one TCR beta chain sequence together with its context. In TCRdb, the RACE reads were re-called with MiXCR into one record per CDR3 protein. The table has some 340,000 distinct CDR3 sequences, approximately 6.3% seen once; the top ten hold 8% to 9%. Stated time point: patch test 1, 2 weeks after DPC sensitization. The treatment here: therapeutic diphenylcyclopropenone sensitization with weekly scalp DPC. Unfractionated whole blood served as the source for total RNA extraction. The data stem from a study of human T cells and chemical hapten exposure. The CDR3 has 12 residues. With 6 bases removed from V and 4 bases from J, the gap between germline ends came to 9 bases. The germline V gene encodes CDR1 MNHEY and CDR2 SVGAGI.

The chain has TRBV6-5 and TRBJ1-2; D is ambiguous. This receptor was obtained from a woman younger than 35 with alopecia areata. Some clones in this sample may be carry-over from other donors' samples. The starting material was whole blood, obtained in connection with sensitization to the hapten diphenylcyclopropenone (DPC). The chain's CDR3 is CASRVSSYGYTF. The CDR3 DNA is TGTGCCAGCAGGGTTAGTAGCTATGGCTACACCTTC.